The 6 T cell receptor beta chains reported below all come from one sample, sequenced in a study of T cell repertoires in cytomegalovirus infection. TCRdb analysed the reads with MiXCR anew, one entry per CDR3 protein. This sample has some 400,000 distinct CDR3 sequences; approximately 31% occur once, and the top ten carry approximately 15%. Sequenced sample: PBMCs. The receptors were gathered from a human donor in good health (CMV status not recorded). Some clones in this sample may be carry-over from other donors' samples.

The chain joins TRBV6-5 to TRBJ1-6; 8 bases agree with TRBD1. V lost 2 bases and J lost 10; bases outside the gene matches: 13. Germline V gene sequence: CDR1 MNHEY, CDR2 SVGAGI. The CDR3 has 17 amino acids. The CDR3 here is CASSYPGQGGERSPLHF. The CDR3 region has the DNA TGTGCCAGCAGTTACCCAGGACAGGGTGGGGAAAGGTCACCCCTCCACTTT.

This clonotype was seen more than once but under ten times. The chain joins TRBV30 to TRBJ1-5; D uncertain. Germline CDR1 is GTSNPN and CDR2 is SVGIG (reference sequence). The CDR3 spans 15 residues. V lost 3 bases and J lost 7, with 19 bases in between. The DNA of the CDR3 is TGTGCCTGGAGCCCGGCGGCAGTTTCGAGCCAGCCCCAGCATTTT. It translates to CAWSPAAVSSQPQHF.

The chain employs TRBV19 and TRBJ1-1, with 7 bases lining up with TRBD1. This CDR3 is built from 13 residues. Trimming removed 4 bases from V and 8 bases from J; junction bases left unmatched: 7. Looked up from germline, CDR1 is LNHDA and CDR2 is SQIVND (reference sequence). The CDR3 DNA reads TGTGCCAGTAGTACTACAACAGGGGCCGAAGCTTTCTTT. Translated: CASSTTTGAEAFF.

V is TRBV18 and J is TRBJ2-7; TRBD1 might be the D (7 bases). V was shortened by 2 bases and J by 2 bases, with 13 bases between the two germline ends. The CDR3 extends over 15 amino acids. CDR1 is KGHSH and CDR2 is LQKENI in the germline V gene. The CDR3 DNA reads TGTGCCAGCTCACCAGGTCAGGGGGGCGCCTACGAGCAGTACTTC. It is translated as CASSPGQGGAYEQYF.

This clonotype was seen more than once but under ten times. The chain joins TRBV28 to TRBJ1-5; 8 positions agree with TRBD1. V lost 6 bases to trimming and J lost 3 bases; unmatched junction nucleotides: 19. Germline V lookup: CDR1 MDHEN, CDR2 SYDVKM. The length of the CDR3 is 19 residues. The CDR3 DNA reads TGTGCCAGCAGCCCTCGACGACAGGGGAGCGGGGTTAACAATCAGCCCCAGCATTTT. This translates into CASSPRRQGSGVNNQPQHF.

The table lists this clonotype with a few counts. The chain joins TRBV6-5 to TRBJ1-1; possibly TRBD1 for D (5 bases). The CDR3 totals 16 residues. V was trimmed by 2 bases and J by 2 bases, leaving 15 bases between them. In germline, CDR1 is MNHEY, CDR2 SVGAGI. This chain's CDR3 is CASSYDDRSLNTEAFF. CDR3 nucleotide sequence: TGTGCCAGCAGTTACGACGACAGATCCTTAAACACTGAAGCTTTCTTT.